The present T cell receptor beta chain was sequenced within a study of cytomegalovirus exposure and HLA in healthy donors. Remarks on this clone: The antigen remains unidentified.

PCR involved 60 Vbeta and 13 Jbeta primers. How the authors handled the data: Unique TCR beta chains numbered 60 million to 100 million in a later analysis, with roughly 10 million shared. Some clones are missing from TCRdb's copy, which holds only in-frame ones; the method was immunoSEQ multiplex PCR. V, J and clone size reflect that table, while D and trimming were determined from the DNA. The sample lists 110,000 or so clones; over 75% were seen once. The CDR3 is 15 residues long. Trimming at V came to 5 bases and at J to 2 bases, leaving 5 bases not matched to a gene. Germline lookup yields CDR1 SGHTA and CDR2 FQGNSA. Study observations and caveats: V- and J-gene trimming in TCR beta was tied to a missense DCLRE1C variant by an analysis performed later.

This chain uses TRBV7-2 with TRBJ2-1; TRBD1 aligns across 8 bases. The receptor comes from a man aged 25-45 years in good health and CMV-seropositive. The material sequenced was PBMCs. The CDR3 nucleotides are TGTGCCAGCAGCATATGGACAGGGCCCTACAATGAGCAGTTCTTC. It codes for CASSIWTGPYNEQFF.